This note documents a single TCR beta chain sequence. This clonotype was observed at least ten times. Its antigen is currently not known. The input lacks base qualities; no much larger clone sits a single base away. These data are taken from a study of T cell repertoires in cytomegalovirus infection (dated by TCRdb to between 2018 and 2020). With regard to the full study: Donor HLA type was relevant to the analysis, because carriage of CMV infection together with the matching HLA type was indicated by public TCR beta signatures. Broad study findings and their caveats: The ex vivo response was dominated by HLA-C-restricted CMV-specific TCR beta clonotypes, which also provided the single most frequent clonotype in two of eight donors. Cumulative frequency of public TCR beta family members discriminated carriers of CMV infection plus the relevant HLA type in this cohort and an independent approximately 370-donor cohort.

TCRdb shows the sequencer as Illumina HiSeq 1500. TCRdb passed the public sequencing reads through fastp at Q25 and MiXCR, retaining productive beta sequences. Rows merge per CDR3 protein into single entries with the most common DNA and genes. The sample table contains hundreds of thousands of distinct CDR3 sequences; only one count was recorded for under 20% of them. Around 12% of the sample is held by the ten biggest clonotypes. The sequenced material came from PBMCs. The source of this sequence is a human donor in good health (CMV status not recorded). Some clones in this sample may be carry-over from other donors' samples.

The CDR3 region has the sequence CASSKLAGGPGELFF. The DNA sequence reads TGTGCCAGCAGTAAACTAGCGGGGGGGCCCGGGGAGCTGTTTTTT. The receptor chain draws on TRBV12-3 or TRBV12-4 and TRBJ2-2; TRBD2 agrees with 13 junctional bases. There are 15 amino acids in the CDR3, from cysteine to phenylalanine inclusive. Only the CDR3 part of the read is kept: 45 bases, read in frame from the first base. Clipping removes 5 bases from V and 6 bases from J, with 3 as the unmatched junction base count.